The next 32 T cell receptor beta chains were all read from a single sample in a study of T cell responses to AZD1222 COVID-19 vaccine. Profiling relied on immunoSEQ multiplex PCR, and the TCRdb table lists in-frame clones only, not all of them. The sample shows about 110,000 clones, roughly 90% of them seen only once. The source material was peripheral blood, sampled on day 0 of AZD1222 vaccination. These receptors all come from an adult in good health.

The chain is built from TRBV6-4 and TRBJ1-4, with TRBD1 matching over 7 bases. The CDR3 runs to 15 residues. After removal of 2 bases from V and 7 bases from J, the junction contained 7 bases not matched to a gene. CDR1 and CDR2 from the germline V gene are MRHNA and SNTAGT. CDR3 bases: TGTGCCAGCAGTGACGGAGACAGGGAAAGTGAAAAACTGTTTTTT. It is translated as CASSDGDRESEKLFF.

This clone was seen a single time. V is TRBV19 and J is TRBJ2-5; the match to TRBD2 covers 12 bases. Looked up from germline, CDR1 is LNHDA and CDR2 is SQIVND (reference sequence). V dropped 4 bases and J dropped 9; count of bases not matched to a gene: 15. This CDR3 has 17 amino acids. For the CDR3, the DNA is TGTGCCAGTAGTACCGGACTAGCGGGACGGGGACTCGTGGCCCAGTACTTC. This translates into CASSTGLAGRGLVAQYF. The full variable domain, rest sourced from reference TRBV19 and TRBJ2-5, is DGGITQSPKYLFRKEGQNVTLSCEQNLNHDAMYWYRQDPGQGLRLIYYSQIVNDFQKGDIAEGYSVSREKKESFPLTVTSAQKNPTAFYLCASSTGLAGRGLVAQYFGPGTRLLVL.

J is TRBJ2-2 and V is TRBV25-1; 7 nucleotides match TRBD1. Germline V lookup: CDR1 MGHDK, CDR2 SYGVNS. After removal of 5 bases from V and 4 bases from J, the junction contained 10 bases not matched to a gene. The CDR3 contains 16 residues. This CDR3 is CASSLTGWSGTGELFF. The CDR3 DNA follows: TGTGCCAGCAGTCTGACAGGGTGGTCGGGCACCGGGGAGCTGTTTTTT.

This clone was seen only once. The CDR3 here is CASSPPLQGLVEPQHF. The CDR3 DNA reads TGTGCCAGCTCACCACCCTTACAGGGGCTTGTAGAGCCCCAGCATTTT. V usage is TRBV18 and J usage is TRBJ1-5; TRBD1 matches at 7 bases. In germline, CDR1 is KGHSH, CDR2 LQKENI. The CDR3 totals 16 residues. The V gene end was trimmed by 0 bases and the J gene end by 8 bases; junction bases not matched to a gene: 10.

The rearrangement joins TRBV7-2 to TRBJ2-5, with TRBD2 identical over 7 bases. Germline V CDR1 and CDR2: SGHTA, FQGNSA. V lost 8 bases to trimming and J lost 1 base; unmatched junction nucleotides: 4. The CDR3 length is 13 residues. The CDR3, as DNA: TGTGCCAGCGGTGCGGGAGCCCAAGAGACCCAGTACTTC. It encodes CASGAGAQETQYF.

V is TRBV5-5 and J is TRBJ2-3; the D gene is possibly TRBD2 (6 bases). The CDR3 is 15 residues long. The germline V gene encodes CDR1 SGHKS and CDR2 YYEKEE (reference sequence). The V end lost 3 bases, the J end lost 1 base, and 12 bases lay between the germline ends. CDR3 residues: CASSSGGSGTDTQYF. CDR3 bases: TGTGCCAGCAGCTCCGGGGGTAGCGGCACAGATACGCAGTATTTT.

The V call is TRBV27, the J call TRBJ2-5, with D maybe TRBD2 (5 bases). Germline values: CDR1 MNHEY, CDR2 SMNVEV (reference sequence). V lost 4 bases to trimming and J lost 2 bases, with 11 bases between them. This CDR3 is 14 amino acids long. The CDR3 loop is CASSYTSGQETQYF. The CDR3 coding sequence is TGTGCCAGCAGTTATACCTCGGGACAAGAGACCCAGTACTTC.

The CDR3 DNA is TGCGCCAGCAGCACGGGACAGCCCAATCAGCCCCAGCATTTT. It is translated as CASSTGQPNQPQHF. The J gene is TRBJ1-5, the V gene TRBV5-1, with 7 nucleotides matching TRBD1. Germline loops: CDR1 SGHRS, CDR2 YFSETQ. The CDR3 covers 14 residues. Trimming at V came to 4 bases and at J to 3 bases, leaving 4 bases not matched to a gene.

The V gene is TRBV7-9, the J gene TRBJ2-6; maybe TRBD2 (5 bases). Germline V gene lookup returns CDR1 SEHNR and CDR2 FQNEAQ (reference sequence). This CDR3 region has 18 residues. The V and J ends lost 1 base and 2 bases respectively, with 15 bases between them. CDR3: CASSLVGRRAPGANVLTF. The CDR3 nucleotides are TGTGCCAGCAGCTTAGTAGGCAGGCGGGCCCCTGGGGCCAACGTCCTGACTTTC.

The V call is TRBV9, the J call TRBJ1-2, with D unclear. Germline V gene lookup returns CDR1 SGDLS and CDR2 YYNGEE. CDR3 length equals 12 residues. V was clipped by 5 bases and J by 8 bases, with 13 bases between them. As DNA, the CDR3 is TGTGCCAGCAGACCCGCCCGGGAAGGCTACACCTTC. It encodes CASRPAREGYTF. The variable domain in full, with the rest retrieved from reference TRBV9 and TRBJ1-2, is DSGVTQTPKHLITATGQRVTLRCSPRSGDLSVYWYQQSLDQGLQFLIQYYNGEERAKGNILERFSAQQFPDLHSELNLSSLELGDSALYFCASRPAREGYTFGSGTRLTVV.

The rearrangement uses TRBV7-3 and TRBJ2-7; possibly TRBD1 for D (5 bases). There are 14 residues in the CDR3. Germline loops: CDR1 SGHTA, CDR2 FQGTGA. The V end was cut by 3 bases, the J end by 2 bases, with 11 bases between. CDR3 in DNA: TGTGCCAGCAGCTTCGCGGACATCACCTACGAGCAGTACTTC. The encoded protein is CASSFADITYEQYF.

This clone was detected only a few times. The chain couples TRBV11-2 to TRBJ2-7, with D perhaps given as TRBD1 or TRBD2 (5 bases each). The V end was cut by 11 bases, the J end by 2 bases, with 16 bases between. This CDR3 contains 13 residues. Germline loops: CDR1 SGHAT, CDR2 FQNNGV. CDR3 in DNA: TGTGCCTCCGGGACCCCCGGAACCTACGAGCAGTACTTC. Encoded protein: CASGTPGTYEQYF.

The rearrangement joins TRBV18 to TRBJ1-5; 7 bases are a match to TRBD1. Germline assignment: CDR1 KGHSH and CDR2 LQKENI. The CDR3 has 14 residues. The J segment lost 10 bases and the V segment lost 3 bases, leaving 9 bases of the junction unmatched. The DNA of the CDR3 is TGTGCCAGCTCACCGGGCGGGACAGTGGTTCCCCAGCATTTT. Residues: CASSPGGTVVPQHF.

The chain couples TRBV5-6 to TRBJ2-7; D uncertain. V was pared by 4 bases and J by 4 bases, with 12 bases between. Looked up from germline, CDR1 is SGHDT and CDR2 is YYEEEE. This CDR3 has 13 amino acids. The CDR3, as DNA: TGTGCCAGCAGCCCGGTGAGGTCGTACGAGCAGTACTTC. It encodes CASSPVRSYEQYF. The entire variable domain, with the rest obtained from reference TRBV5-6 and TRBJ2-7, is as follows: DAGVTQSPTHLIKTRGQQVTLRCSPKSGHDTVSWYQQALGQGPQFIFQYYEEEERQRGNFPDRFSGHQFPNYSSELNVNALLLGDSALYLCASSPVRSYEQYFGPGTRLTVT.

This clone appeared a single time. The chain carries TRBV29-1 and TRBJ1-5; weak D call: TRBD1 (5 bases). Germline values: CDR1 SQVTM, CDR2 ANQGSEA. This CDR3 region has 13 residues. Trimming removed 2 bases at V and 6 bases at J, with 11 bases between. The CDR3 reads CSVESGGGQPQHF. As DNA, the CDR3 is TGCAGCGTTGAATCTGGGGGTGGTCAGCCCCAGCATTTT.

The V and J genes are TRBV12-3 or TRBV12-4 and TRBJ1-2; 8 bases line up with TRBD1. The CDR3 extends over 13 amino acids. The ends lost 10 bases at V and 4 bases at J; junction bases unmatched: 8. The CDR3 DNA sequence: TGTGCCATCCGGACAGGGAGGCCCTATGGCTACACCTTC. This codes for CAIRTGRPYGYTF.

The genes are TRBV10-2 and TRBJ1-4; the D gene is possibly TRBD1 (6 bases). Germline-derived CDR1 and CDR2 are WSHSY and SAAADI. This CDR3 contains 16 residues. V was shortened by 2 bases and J by 0 bases, with 10 bases between the two germline ends. Written as DNA, the CDR3 is TGCGCCAGCAGTGAGGGACAGCCAGCAACTAATGAAAAACTGTTTTTT. It translates to CASSEGQPATNEKLFF.

V and J are TRBV15 and TRBJ1-4, with a possible D match to TRBD1 (5 bases). Germline values: CDR1 LNHNV, CDR2 YYDKDF (reference sequence). The CDR3 length is 16 residues. Trimming took 0 bases from V and 7 from J, leaving 15 bases between them. CDR3 amino acids: CATSRDLAGTGEKLFF. The CDR3 nucleotides are TGTGCCACCAGCAGAGATCTAGCCGGGACGGGTGAAAAACTGTTTTTT.

The chain uses TRBV27 and TRBJ2-3, with TRBD2 matching over 8 bases. The length of the CDR3 is 14 residues. The germline V gene has CDR1 MNHEY and CDR2 SMNVEV (reference sequence). V was clipped by 9 bases and J by 3 bases; unmatched bases: 8. CDR3 protein: CASFRGLGTDTQYF. As DNA, the CDR3 is TGTGCCAGTTTCCGGGGACTAGGAACAGATACGCAGTATTTT.

The V call is TRBV21-1, the J call TRBJ2-5; the table calls TRBD2, which could not be checked here. TRBV21-1 is reported as a pseudogene. The CDR3 runs to 15 residues. CDR3 residues: CASARLAEYQETQYF. In DNA form, the CDR3 reads TGTGCCAGCGCGCGACTAGCGGAGTACCAAGAGACCCAGTACTTC.

In its sample, this clone was seen a few times. The chain combines TRBV28 with TRBJ1-6; D might be TRBD1 (6 bases). This CDR3 spans 16 amino acids. CDR1 and CDR2 from the germline V gene are MDHEN and SYDVKM. V was pared by 5 bases and J by 6 bases, with 17 bases between. The chain's CDR3 is CASSPPDSVGNSPLHF. The CDR3 bases are TGTGCCAGCAGTCCTCCGGACAGCGTGGGTAATTCACCCCTCCACTTT.

The chain uses TRBV5-4 and TRBJ2-3; 14 nucleotides match TRBD2. This CDR3 is built from 17 residues. Per germline, CDR1 SGHNT and CDR2 YYREEE (reference sequence). V trimming: 0 bases; J trimming: 2 bases; junction bases outside the gene matches: 2. The CDR3 loop reads CASSLGTSGGYTDTQYF. CDR3 sequence (DNA): TGTGCCAGCAGCTTGGGGACTAGCGGGGGGTACACAGATACGCAGTATTTT.

The genes are TRBV6-5 and TRBJ2-3, with TRBD1 matching over 10 bases. CDR3 length: 15 residues. CDR1 is MNHEY and CDR2 is SVGAGI in the germline V gene. With 6 bases clipped from V and 6 bases from J, the junction kept 9 bases outside the gene matches. The DNA for the CDR3 is TGTGCCAGCAGCTATATGGGACAGGGGAGTGATACGCAGTATTTT. This encodes CASSYMGQGSDTQYF.

The V gene is TRBV11-2, the J gene TRBJ2-7; D might be TRBD1 (6 bases). Germline V CDR1 and CDR2: SGHAT, FQNNGV. This CDR3 has 14 residues. V was pared by 4 bases and J by 2 bases, with 12 bases between. In DNA form, the CDR3 reads TGTGCCAGCAGCTCGTCAGACAGGCCCTACGAGCAGTACTTC. It specifies CASSSSDRPYEQYF.

DNA of the CDR3: TGTGCCAGTAGTCACGTGCCCGGGGAGTACAATCAGCCCCAGCATTTT. Translated: CASSHVPGEYNQPQHF. The chain is built from TRBV19 and TRBJ1-5; D is ambiguous. This CDR3 is 16 amino acids long. Deletions cut 5 bases from V and 3 bases from J, with 17 bases between. The germline V gene has CDR1 LNHDA and CDR2 SQIVND (reference sequence).

The chain carries TRBV19 and TRBJ2-5, with D possibly being TRBD1 (6 bases). The CDR3 is made up of 14 amino acids. Germline V lookup: CDR1 LNHDA, CDR2 SQIVND (reference sequence). Trimming took 3 bases from V and 0 from J, leaving 8 bases between them. CDR3 in amino acids: CASSIRDNQETQYF. In nucleotides, the CDR3 is TGTGCCAGTAGTATCCGGGACAACCAAGAGACCCAGTACTTC.

The CDR3 sequence: CAISGTGTHNEQFF. The CDR3 bases are TGTGCCATCAGTGGTACCGGGACACACAATGAGCAGTTCTTC. The V call is TRBV10-3, the J call TRBJ2-1, with a possible D match to TRBD1 (6 bases). This CDR3 spans 14 amino acids. Germline loops: CDR1 ENHRY, CDR2 SYGVKD. The ends were cut back, 4 bases at V and 5 bases at J, with 12 bases in the middle.

The chain carries TRBV28 and TRBJ1-2; D is possibly TRBD1 (6 bases). The V and J ends lost 3 bases and 6 bases respectively, with 8 bases between them. The germline V gene has CDR1 MDHEN and CDR2 SYDVKM. This CDR3 has 12 amino acids. As DNA, the CDR3 is TGTGCCAGCAGTTTCCCAGGGGATGGCTACACCTTC. As protein: CASSFPGDGYTF.

CDR3 residues: CSVEDGGGYEQYF. The CDR3 DNA sequence: TGCAGCGTTGAGGATGGGGGCGGGTACGAGCAGTACTTC. The V call is TRBV29-1, the J call TRBJ2-7, with D perhaps matching TRBD1 (6 bases). CDR3 length: 13 residues. The germline V gene encodes CDR1 SQVTM and CDR2 ANQGSEA. Trimming took off 3 bases at V and 4 bases at J, with 13 bases between the two ends.

This clone was observed a single time. The rearrangement joins TRBV5-1 to TRBJ2-1; maybe TRBD2 (6 bases). The CDR3 is made up of 15 amino acids. V lost 6 bases and J lost 10, with 23 bases in between. Germline loops: CDR1 SGHRS, CDR2 YFSETQ. In DNA, the CDR3 is TGCGCCAGCAACGACTATGTGGAGGGAGTAAAGGAGCAGTTCTTC. Translated: CASNDYVEGVKEQFF.

The chain uses TRBV6-2 or TRBV6-3 and TRBJ1-5; 7 bases are a match to TRBD1. This CDR3 comprises 16 residues. J lost 1 base, V lost 4 bases, and 7 bases had no gene match. Germline values: CDR1 MNHEY, CDR2 SVGEGT. The CDR3 protein is CASSFAGTVSNQPQHF. The CDR3 DNA reads TGTGCCAGCAGTTTCGCCGGGACAGTGAGCAATCAGCCCCAGCATTTT.

This sequence joins TRBV28 and TRBJ2-7; 9 positions agree with TRBD1. From germline, CDR1 is MDHEN and CDR2 SYDVKM. The junction had 14 bases not matched to a gene; V was cut back by 5 bases and J by 0 bases. This CDR3 comprises 18 residues. The chain's CDR3 is CASSPGTGWIPSSYEQYF. The CDR3 nucleotides are TGTGCCAGCAGTCCTGGGACAGGGTGGATTCCCAGCTCCTACGAGCAGTACTTC.